These T cell receptor beta chains were read from a single sample in a study of blood T cell repertoires in COVID-19. Profiled with immunoSEQ multiplex PCR; TCRdb holds only in-frame clones, not every one. This sample has some 190,000 clones, with 88% found just once. The specimen sequenced was peripheral blood. The receptors were gathered from a human donor in a cohort sampled during active COVID-19. CDR3s include the opening cysteine and the closing phenylalanine or tryptophan. The order of the fields is clone size, CDR3 length, J gene, V gene, CDR3 protein. The size entry is marked missing in some rows and otherwise reads once, few, many or a size class.

. 13 TRBJ1-2 TRBV6-2/TRBV6-3 CASSYRENYGYTF
. 15 TRBJ1-5 TRBV5-1 CASSLIGGANQPQHF
. 10 TRBJ2-1 TRBV2 CASSQARMFF
. 17 TRBJ1-5 TRBV6-2/TRBV6-3 CASSYHPGGADNQPQHF
. 16 TRBJ2-3 TRBV5-1 CASSLTSGGPLDTQYF
once 13 TRBJ2-7 TRBV6-5 CASRSGSSYEQYF
. 13 TRBJ2-7 TRBV5-5 CASSLDRGRNEYF
. 15 TRBJ1-5 TRBV4-1 CASSQTVVSNQPQHF
. 16 TRBJ2-1 TRBV18 CASSQQRRGGYNEQFF
. 15 TRBJ2-2 TRBV9 CASSTGTSNTGELFF
once 14 TRBJ1-5 TRBV19 CASSIYGGNQPQHF
. 17 TRBJ2-7 TRBV5-1 CASSFYGQGKISYEQYF
few 14 TRBJ1-6 TRBV7-9 CASSSGTQNSPLHF
. 16 TRBJ2-3 TRBV5-4 CASSLEVSGGADTQYF
. 15 TRBJ2-7 TRBV7-2 CASSTGQGRRHEQYF
. 13 TRBJ1-5 TRBV18 CASSPDRNQPQHF
. 14 TRBJ1-2 TRBV19 CASSADRDLYGYTF
few 13 TRBJ1-4 TRBV6-6 CASTTSFLEKLFF
. 14 TRBJ1-2 TRBV18 CASSLKLDSYGYTF
. 12 TRBJ1-5 TRBV6-2/TRBV6-3 CASSYSSQPQHF
. 18 TRBJ2-3 TRBV4-3 CASSQESVGSGRLNTQYF
. 13 TRBJ2-1 TRBV6-6 CASSPQRQGSKFF
. 15 TRBJ2-5 TRBV7-2 CASSLGSGFYETQYF
. 15 TRBJ2-7 TRBV4-3 CASSQGRDRTYEQYF
. 16 TRBJ2-3 TRBV5-5 CASSAGQGIGTDTQYF
. 14 TRBJ2-1 TRBV10-2 CASSVSGRGNEQFF
. 13 TRBJ1-4 TRBV6-5 CASTPGRGEKLFF
. 19 TRBJ2-3 TRBV4-3 CASSQQAGPAGGTTDTQYF
. 14 TRBJ2-2 TRBV3-1/TRBV3-2 CASSQGAKTGELFF